This T cell receptor beta chain comes out of a study of beta chain features in type 1 diabetes. On the study more broadly: No patient-donor differences in age, gender, total cells or subset yield. Sorted cells, roughly 100,000,000 in number, were examined across all samples.

The authors reverse transcribed all of the isolated RNA, so sequencing captured expressed TCRB transcripts. Profiled with immunoSEQ multiplex PCR; TCRdb holds only in-frame clones, not every one. The table shows 200,000 to 300,000 clones, with around 26% occurring only once. To note about this clone: Its target is not known.

From germline, CDR1 is LGHNA and CDR2 YNFKEQ. The CDR3 loop spans 15 amino acids. V gave up 3 bases and J gave up 4 bases; unmatched junction bases: 4. General study findings and limits: The analysis here could not establish whether HLA type shapes TCRB rearrangement.

Sorted CD4+ subsets: naive, central memory, regulatory, stem cell-like memory (CD45RO/CCR7/CD25/CD127/CD95/CD27 panel). The clonotype originates from a young man in good health. This chain connects TRBV4-2 to TRBJ2-1, with 9 bases lining up with TRBD1. Sequencing was carried out using central memory CD4+ T cells from blood. CDR3 amino acids: CASSQPGQGYNEQFF. CDR3 bases: TGTGCCAGCAGCCAGCCGGGACAGGGATACAATGAGCAGTTCTTC.